The rows below give T cell receptor beta chains drawn from one sample of a study of control samples from healthy donors and cancer patients. TCRdb's copy holds only in-frame clones and misses some; the assay was immunoSEQ multiplex PCR. The sample comprises 350,000 to 450,000 clones, around 90% of which are singletons, and approximately 6.3% rests with the top ten. The sequencing input was PBMCs. The receptors come from a man aged 35 to 55 with head and neck cancer. Both conserved end residues are part of each CDR3. The order of the fields is clone size, J gene, D gene, V gene, CDR3 DNA, CDR3 protein. The D gene is left open where the match is weak. Clone size appears in some rows only: once, few, many, or a class for an expanded clone.

.	TRBJ1-2	.	TRBV19	TGTGCCAGTAGTATATACGCCGAAGCTAACTATGGCTACACCTTC	CASSIYAEANYGYTF
.	TRBJ2-5	TRBD2	TRBV4-2	TGTGCCAGCAGCCAAGGGAGCGGGGGTGAGGAGACCCAGTACTTC	CASSQGSGGEETQYF
.	TRBJ2-7	.	TRBV6-5	TGTGCCAGCAGTTACGGGGGGGAGGGGGCGAATGAGCAGTACTTC	CASSYGGEGANEQYF
.	TRBJ2-1	.	TRBV11-3	TGTGCCAGCAGCTTAGAGGGTTATACTGAGCAGTTCTTC	CASSLEGYTEQFF
few	TRBJ1-5	.	TRBV24-1	TGTGCCACCAGTGATCCGACCTACGTGGGGCCCAATCAGCCCCAGCATTTT	CATSDPTYVGPNQPQHF
.	TRBJ2-3	.	TRBV13	TGTGCCAGCAGCTCCCGGGACAAAGAAACAGATACGCAGTATTTT	CASSSRDKETDTQYF
.	TRBJ2-3	.	TRBV29-1	TGCAGTCACATCGGGACCGTATGGAGCACAGATACGCAGTATTTT	CSHIGTVWSTDTQYF
.	TRBJ1-2	TRBD1	TRBV29-1	TGCAGCGCGGAAACAGGGGTGTATGGCTACACCTTC	CSAETGVYGYTF
.	TRBJ1-5	.	TRBV3-1/TRBV3-2	TGTGCCAGCAGCCAACGACCCCTCCGGGCCTCAAGCAATCAGCCCCAGCATTTT	CASSQRPLRASSNQPQHF
.	TRBJ1-5	.	TRBV28	TGTGCCAGCAGTTTACCCCCCCTACCGAATCAGCCCCAGCATTTT	CASSLPPLPNQPQHF
.	TRBJ2-2	.	TRBV12-3/TRBV12-4	TGTGCCAGCAGTTTTGGCGGGGAGCTGTTTTTT	CASSFGGELFF
.	TRBJ2-7	.	TRBV7-9	TGTGCCAGCACCTCTAGTACCGCCTCGGTCAGCGAGCAGTACTTC	CASTSSTASVSEQYF
.	TRBJ1-6	.	TRBV7-2	TGTGCCAGCAGCGGACTTCTCACGGAACTATATAATTCACCCCTCCACTTT	CASSGLLTELYNSPLHF
.	TRBJ2-5	TRBD1	TRBV28	TGTGCCAGCAGTACCCAACAGGGGAAGGGGACCCAGTACTTC	CASSTQQGKGTQYF
.	TRBJ1-6	.	TRBV7-3	TGTGCCAGCAGCGCAGGGGAACCCCTCCACTTT	CASSAGEPLHF
.	TRBJ1-5	.	TRBV5-4	TGTGCCAGCAGCTCCGGTGGGGGGGAGAATCAGCCCCAGCATTTT	CASSSGGGENQPQHF
.	TRBJ2-3	TRBD2	TRBV9	TGTGCCAGCAGCCACCGGCTAGCGGGGGACGGCTACACAGATACGCAGTATTTT	CASSHRLAGDGYTDTQYF
.	TRBJ1-1	.	TRBV21-1	TGTGCCAGCAGCAAAGGAGGAAGGGGGCAAGTGGTTATCACTGAAGCTTTCTTT	CASSKGGRGQVVITEAFF
.	TRBJ2-1	.	TRBV29-1	TGCAGCGTTGATTTCACCCCGGGCCTAATTCCCCGAGAGGACTCCTACAATGAGCAGTTCTTC	CSVDFTPGLIPREDSYNEQFF
.	TRBJ2-5	.	TRBV5-1	TGCGCCAGCAGCAGGGACACCCAAGAGACCCAGTACTTC	CASSRDTQETQYF
once	TRBJ2-1	.	TRBV6-5	TGTGCCAGCAGTTACTGGGGGCGGGTGACGGATGAGCAGTTCTTC	CASSYWGRVTDEQFF
.	TRBJ1-3	TRBD1	TRBV6-6	TGTGCCAGCAGTCACGCGGGCTCGGGACAGTACTACTCTGGAAACACCATATATTTT	CASSHAGSGQYYSGNTIYF
once	TRBJ1-3	.	TRBV12-3/TRBV12-4	TGTGCCAGTGTCCAGGTTTCTGGAAACACCATATATTTT	CASVQVSGNTIYF
.	TRBJ2-3	.	TRBV7-2	TGTGCCAGCAGCTTTAGGCCAGATACGCAGTATTTT	CASSFRPDTQYF
.	TRBJ2-5	.	TRBV7-3	TGTGCCAGCAGCTTGGTTGTGGAGACCCAGTACTTC	CASSLVVETQYF
.	TRBJ2-3	TRBD2	TRBV15	TGTGCCACCAGCAGACCCCACGGGGCTAGCGGGGGGGGGTCGACAGATACGCAGTATTTT	CATSRPHGASGGGSTDTQYF
.	TRBJ2-1	TRBD2	TRBV28	TGTGCCAGCAGTTCTCGACTAGCGGGAGTTACTGAGCAGTTCTTC	CASSSRLAGVTEQFF
.	TRBJ2-7	TRBD1	TRBV30	TGTGCCTGCCAGATCCGGGACAGGGGGTACGAGCAGTACTTC	CACQIRDRGYEQYF
.	TRBJ1-3	.	TRBV28	TGTGCCAGCAGGCGACAGGATTCTGGAAACACCATATATTTT	CASRRQDSGNTIYF